This T cell receptor (beta chain) is from a study of radiotherapy plus CTLA-4 blockade in lung cancer. A note on this clone: Its antigen is as yet unknown.

V dropped 5 bases and J dropped 1; count of bases not matched to a gene: 10. CDR1 is SGHVS, CDR2 FNYEAQ, per germline. CDR3 length equals 17 residues. Study-level findings and limits: In blood, after radiotherapy plus ipilimumab, tumor-derived TCR clones expanded.

Here immunoSEQ multiplex PCR was the method, and the copy in TCRdb shows in-frame clones only, minus some. This table has some 80,000 clones, 60% to 85% appearing once. The source was peripheral blood, collected from a patient treated with radiotherapy plus ipilimumab. The sequence was obtained from a human donor with non-small cell lung cancer whose response to radiotherapy plus ipilimumab could not be evaluated. Some clones in this sample may be carry-over from other donors' samples. The chain couples TRBV7-6 to TRBJ1-5; TRBD1 aligns across 8 bases. Here the CDR3 DNA reads TGTGCCAGCAGCGCTCAACAGGGGGAGGGGAGCAATCAGCCCCAGCATTTT. Its protein product is CASSAQQGEGSNQPQHF. Complete variable domain (other parts from reference TRBV7-6 and TRBJ1-5): GAGVSQSPRYKVTKRGQDVALRCDPISGHVSLYWYRQALGQGPEFLTYFNYEAQQDKSGLPNDRFSAERPEGSISTLTIQRTEQRDSAMYRCASSAQQGEGSNQPQHFGDGTRLSIL.